Below, 24 T cell receptor beta chains from the same sample are listed, as sequenced in a study of shared clonotypes between healthy human individuals. Repertoires were generated with immunoSEQ multiplex PCR, while TCRdb's copy carries only in-frame clones and drops some. The data hold under 85,000 clones, with roughly two thirds observed a single time. Material: memory CD8+ T cells sorted from blood. The subset was: CD45RO+ cells pooled with CCR7-negative TemRA cells. These TCRs come from a man aged 30 to 45 in good health.

The gene calls are TRBV11-2 and TRBJ1-1; D not resolved. The germline gives CDR1 SGHAT, CDR2 FQNNGV. V was shortened by 5 bases and J by 7 bases, with 26 bases between the two germline ends. The CDR3 totals 17 residues. The CDR3, as DNA: TGTGCCAGCAGCCACTTCGGCGACGGACGAACCCCCTATGAAGCTTTCTTT. This gives the protein CASSHFGDGRTPYEAFF.

The rearrangement links TRBV19 to TRBJ2-7; no firm D call. V dropped 7 bases and J dropped 6 bases, with 13 bases sitting between them. Looked up from germline, CDR1 is LNHDA and CDR2 is SQIVND (reference sequence). The CDR3 runs 12 residues. CDR3 DNA: TGTGCCAGTAATAACGTGGGTGGCGAGCAGTACTTC. The encoded protein is CASNNVGGEQYF.

The rearrangement links TRBV29-1 to TRBJ2-7; 9 bases match TRBD1. J gave up 7 bases and V 7 bases, and 2 bases lay outside the gene matches. The CDR3 runs to 10 residues. Germline loops: CDR1 SQVTM, CDR2 ANQGSEA. CDR3 protein: CSAGTGEQYF. The CDR3 DNA reads TGCAGCGCCGGGACAGGGGAGCAGTACTTC.

The table lists this clone with a count of one. The V call is TRBV27, the J call TRBJ1-5; the match to TRBD1 covers 9 bases. Unmatched junction bases numbered 4, after V lost 0 bases and J lost 7 bases. This CDR3 comprises 15 residues. Germline V gene data show CDR1 as MNHEY and CDR2 as SMNVEV (reference sequence). The CDR3 here is CASSLSGTGQQPQHF. The CDR3 bases are TGTGCCAGCAGTTTATCAGGGACAGGGCAACAGCCCCAGCATTTT.

This clone was observed a single time. This sequence joins TRBV6-1 and TRBJ2-4, with D hard to call. The CDR3 is 16 amino acids. CDR1 is MNHNS and CDR2 is SASEGT in the germline V gene. V gave up 2 bases and J gave up 1 base, with 12 bases separating them. The CDR3 sequence is CASSEFFSWAKNIQYF. The CDR3 DNA reads TGTGCCAGCAGTGAATTTTTCAGTTGGGCCAAAAACATTCAGTACTTC.

This chain connects TRBV2 to TRBJ2-7, with D tentatively TRBD1 or TRBD2 (5 bases each). Germline values: CDR1 SNHLY, CDR2 FYNNEI. The CDR3 covers 13 residues. Trimming stripped 2 bases from V and 4 bases from J, with 9 bases between. The CDR3 here is CASSELEGYEQYF. In DNA form, the CDR3 reads TGTGCCAGCAGTGAACTTGAGGGGTACGAGCAGTACTTC.

The rearrangement joins TRBV6-1 to TRBJ1-1; D possibly corresponds to TRBD1 (5 bases). This CDR3 spans 14 amino acids. From germline, CDR1 is MNHNS and CDR2 SASEGT. The germline V and J ends were trimmed by 4 bases and 4 bases, with 13 bases remaining between them. Here the CDR3 DNA reads TGTGCCAGCAGTGGCCGGGACGGACTCACTGAAGCTTTCTTT. Encoded protein: CASSGRDGLTEAFF.

This rearrangement joins TRBV4-2 to TRBJ1-1; possible D gene TRBD1, 5 bases. The CDR3 is 13 residues long. V was trimmed by 5 bases and J by 2 bases, leaving 9 bases between them. CDR1 is LGHNA, CDR2 YNFKEQ, per germline. Written as DNA, the CDR3 is TGTGCCAGCAGCTCAAGGGGAAACACTGAAGCTTTCTTT. It specifies CASSSRGNTEAFF.

The chain is built from TRBV7-9 and TRBJ2-2; D is perhaps TRBD1 or TRBD2 (5 bases each). Germline V gives CDR1 SEHNR, CDR2 FQNEAQ (reference sequence). The length of the CDR3 is 16 residues. V lost 5 bases to trimming and J lost 5 bases, with 18 bases between them. The CDR3: CASSNRDPQGTGELFF. The DNA of the CDR3 is TGTGCCAGCAGCAACCGGGACCCCCAAGGGACCGGGGAGCTGTTTTTT.

This clone was observed many times. The chain has TRBV7-9 and TRBJ1-5; D remains ambiguous. Trimming took 5 bases from V and 7 from J, leaving 9 bases between them. Germline CDR1 SEHNR, CDR2 FQNEAQ (reference sequence). The CDR3 length is 12 residues. The CDR3 spells CASSLGGQPQHF. The CDR3 DNA is TGTGCCAGCAGCCTGGGCGGGCAGCCCCAGCATTTT.

The V call is TRBV10-3, the J call TRBJ2-3, with TRBD2 as a possible D gene (5 bases). From germline, CDR1 is ENHRY and CDR2 SYGVKD. V lost 0 bases, J lost 6 bases, and 13 bases lay in between. The length of the CDR3 is 15 residues. DNA for the CDR3: TGTGCCATCAGTGAGTCGAGGGCCCCCCCGGATACGCAGTATTTT. This codes for CAISESRAPPDTQYF.

This clone came up many times. The chain recombines TRBV28 with TRBJ2-7, with no clear D. CDR3 size: 11 residues. V was trimmed by 6 bases and J by 5 bases, leaving 8 bases between them. CDR1 MDHEN and CDR2 SYDVKM come from the germline V gene. The CDR3 is CASSPYHEQYF. The CDR3 region has the DNA TGTGCCAGCAGCCCCTACCACGAGCAGTACTTC.

The chain uses TRBV11-1 and TRBJ2-3; D remains unclear. The CDR3 runs to 13 residues. The germline CDR1 and CDR2 sequences are SGHAT and FQDESV (reference sequence). Trimming cost V 5 bases and J 3 bases, with 9 bases left between them. CDR3 in amino acids: CASSPIGTDTQYF. The CDR3, as DNA: TGTGCCAGCAGCCCTATTGGGACAGATACGCAGTATTTT.

This chain connects TRBV4-2 to TRBJ2-6; D gene uncertain. The CDR3 totals 16 residues. In germline, CDR1 is LGHNA, CDR2 YNFKEQ. With 0 bases removed from V and 2 bases from J, the gap between germline ends came to 8 bases. CDR3: CASSQEKGTGANVLTF. The CDR3 DNA sequence: TGTGCCAGCAGCCAAGAGAAAGGGACTGGGGCCAACGTCCTGACTTTC.

The V gene is TRBV4-3, the J gene TRBJ1-2, with D possibly matching TRBD1 (5 bases). Germline V gene lookup returns CDR1 LGHNA and CDR2 YSLEER. Trimming left V 0 bases short and J 5 bases short, with 13 bases between. The CDR3 is made up of 15 amino acids. CDR3 sequence (DNA): TGCGCCAGCAGCCAAGAACCCGCGGACATTTATGGCTACACCTTC. It encodes CASSQEPADIYGYTF.

The CDR3 loop is CASSDWASGIGDTQYF. CDR3 DNA: TGTGCCAGCAGTGACTGGGCTAGCGGGATCGGAGATACGCAGTATTTT. The J gene is TRBJ2-3, the V gene TRBV9; 9 bases are a match to TRBD2. This CDR3 has 16 amino acids. V gave up 5 bases and J gave up 5 bases; unmatched junction bases: 12. Germline V gene lookup returns CDR1 SGDLS and CDR2 YYNGEE.

The genes are TRBV27 and TRBJ2-7; no clear D gene. V gave up 10 bases and J gave up 3 bases, with 19 bases separating them. Germline loops: CDR1 MNHEY, CDR2 SMNVEV (reference sequence). The CDR3 has 14 residues. CDR3 in amino acids: CATQPRIFVYEQYF. In nucleotides, the CDR3 is TGTGCCACCCAGCCCCGAATCTTCGTCTACGAGCAGTACTTC.

This clone has just a few counts. V gene TRBV5-1 combines with J gene TRBJ1-5; a weak D match, TRBD1 (5 bases). This CDR3 comprises 14 residues. Trimming took off 4 bases at V and 2 bases at J, with 10 bases between the two ends. Germline V lookup: CDR1 SGHRS, CDR2 YFSETQ. The CDR3 bases are TGCGCCAGCAGCAGGGACTTAGGCAATCAGCCCCAGCATTTT. Translating gives CASSRDLGNQPQHF.

The CDR3: CASSSSSGPETQYF. The CDR3 DNA sequence: TGTGCCAGCAGCTCCTCATCGGGCCCAGAGACCCAGTACTTC. The rearrangement joins TRBV7-2 to TRBJ2-5; no clear D gene. The length of the CDR3 is 14 residues. V was trimmed by 4 bases and J by 4 bases, leaving 13 bases between them. CDR1 and CDR2 (germline): SGHTA, FQGNSA.

J is TRBJ1-2 and V is TRBV9; 7 nucleotides match TRBD1. J lost 6 bases, V lost 3 bases, and 5 bases had no gene match. The CDR3 is made up of 13 amino acids. Germline V gene sequence: CDR1 SGDLS, CDR2 YYNGEE. DNA of the CDR3: TGTGCCAGCAGCGGAGTGGGACAGAATGGCTACACCTTC. It translates to CASSGVGQNGYTF. Full variable domain (outside the CDR3, taken from reference TRBV9 and TRBJ1-2): DSGVTQTPKHLITATGQRVTLRCSPRSGDLSVYWYQQSLDQGLQFLIQYYNGEERAKGNILERFSAQQFPDLHSELNLSSLELGDSALYFCASSGVGQNGYTFGSGTRLTVV.

This chain joins TRBV7-2 and TRBJ2-3; 11 bases align to TRBD2. CDR1 and CDR2 from the germline V gene are SGHTA and FQGNSA. The V and J ends lost 2 bases and 0 bases, in that order; junction bases with no gene match: 10. The CDR3 is made up of 19 amino acids. The CDR3 DNA is TGTGCCAGCAGCTTACTCCTAGCGGGAGGTACTCGCAGCACAGATACGCAGTATTTT. Amino acids: CASSLLLAGGTRSTDTQYF. The variable domain in full, with the rest retrieved from reference TRBV7-2 and TRBJ2-3, is GAGVSQSPSNKVTEKGKDVELRCDPISGHTALYWYRQSLGQGLEFLIYFQGNSAPDKSGLPSDRFSAERTGGSVSTLTIQRTQQEDSAVYLCASSLLLAGGTRSTDTQYFGPGTRLTVL.

This clone was found once. The chain couples TRBV28 to TRBJ2-5; TRBD1 matches at 7 bases. CDR1 MDHEN and CDR2 SYDVKM come from the germline V gene. V was pared by 2 bases and J by 2 bases, with 8 bases of the junction left unmatched. CDR3 size: 16 residues. The CDR3 here is CASSLEGQRVQETQYF. CDR3 nucleotide sequence: TGTGCCAGCAGTTTAGAGGGACAGAGAGTTCAAGAGACCCAGTACTTC.

The chain is built from TRBV10-3 and TRBJ2-2; D is undetermined. Germline V lookup: CDR1 ENHRY, CDR2 SYGVKD. This CDR3 has 13 amino acids. V lost 2 bases and J 4 bases, leaving 5 bases between the germline ends. Written as DNA, the CDR3 is TGTGCCATCAGTGAGGGCCCCACCGGGGAGCTGTTTTTT. It yields the protein CAISEGPTGELFF.

The genes are TRBV27 and TRBJ1-5, with 9 bases aligning to TRBD1. The CDR3 totals 16 residues. Germline values: CDR1 MNHEY, CDR2 SMNVEV (reference sequence). The J segment lost 6 bases and the V segment lost 2 bases, leaving 8 bases of the junction unmatched. DNA of the CDR3: TGTGCCAGCAGTTTAAGAGGGACAGGGATGGCTCAGCCCCAGCATTTT. Its translation: CASSLRGTGMAQPQHF.